One and the same sample provided the 20 T cell receptor beta chains below, sequenced in a study of blood T cells in healthy people across ages. The use of a sample-barcoded 5' primer and a J-beta primer mix characterized a second PCR of roughly 6 to 11 cycles. Via MiXCR, TCRdb re-called the 5' RACE reads, giving one row per CDR3 protein. The sample yields 500,000 to 700,000 distinct CDR3 sequences, about 28% seen once. Sequenced material: blood. The receptors originated from a woman of 80 years or more in good health.

Many counts were recorded for this clonotype. The CDR3 reads CASSYSKKFRGGNSYEQYF. CDR3 in DNA: TGTGCCAGCAGTTACTCGAAAAAGTTCCGAGGGGGGAATTCCTACGAGCAGTACTTC. The chain carries TRBV6-5 and TRBJ2-7; D possibly uses TRBD1 or TRBD2 (6 bases each). Trimming left V 0 bases short and J 1 base short, with 22 bases between. Per germline, CDR1 MNHEY and CDR2 SVGAGI. This CDR3 has 19 residues.

This clonotype occurred many times. The gene calls are TRBV10-3 and TRBJ2-1; tentatively, D is TRBD2 (6 bases). Trimming took 7 bases from V and 1 from J, leaving 8 bases between them. CDR3 length: 13 amino acids. The germline gives CDR1 ENHRY, CDR2 SYGVKD. CDR3 sequence reads: CAIMGGSYNEQFF. In nucleotides, the CDR3 is TGTGCCATCATGGGGGGTTCCTACAATGAGCAGTTCTTC.

Points on this clonotype: One end of the junction fails to match germline, which may point to a read error. The chain couples TRBV7-6 to TRBJ2-5, with 11 bases identical to TRBD2. Germline V CDR1 and CDR2: SGHVS, FNYEAQ. The CDR3 sequence is 15 residues long. In DNA, the CDR3 is TGCGCCAGCAGCCCTTTAGCGGGAGGGCGAGAGACCCAGTACTTC. Its protein is CASSPLAGGRETQYF.

This clonotype was recorded many times. This chain links TRBV7-8 with TRBJ2-7; 8 bases line up with TRBD1. The germline CDR1 and CDR2 sequences are SGHVS and FQNEAQ. This CDR3 is 14 amino acids long. V shed 1 base, J shed 3 bases, and the junction held 2 bases outside the gene matches. In DNA, the CDR3 is TGTGCCAGCAGCTTAGGAGACAGGGGCTACGAGCAGTACTTC. It yields the protein CASSLGDRGYEQYF.

This clonotype has just a few counts. The CDR3 DNA follows: TGTGCCAGCAGCTTACTCTCGGCGGCCGAGCAGTACTTC. It translates to CASSLLSAAEQYF. This rearrangement joins TRBV7-2 to TRBJ2-7; D call uncertain. From germline, CDR1 is SGHTA and CDR2 FQGNSA. Trimming cost V 2 bases and J 6 bases, with 11 bases left between them. The CDR3 consists of 13 residues.

This clonotype was seen ten or more times. The CDR3 sequence: CASSLDGRGGPDTQYF. CDR3 DNA sequence: TGTGCCAGCAGCTTAGACGGGCGGGGGGGCCCAGATACGCAGTATTTT. This chain connects TRBV7-2 to TRBJ2-3, with 9 bases fitting TRBD2. Germline assignment: CDR1 SGHTA and CDR2 FQGNSA. With V trimmed by 1 base and J by 4 bases, 6 bases remained unmatched. CDR3 length: 16 amino acids.

This clonotype was seen at least ten times. The chain employs TRBV6-1 and TRBJ2-7, with D possibly called TRBD1 or TRBD2 (6 bases each). With 4 bases removed from V and 0 bases from J, the gap between germline ends came to 16 bases. CDR1 is MNHNS, CDR2 SASEGT, per germline. The CDR3 is 16 residues long. The CDR3 protein is CASSGFLGGLSYEQYF. DNA for the CDR3: TGTGCCAGCAGTGGGTTCCTGGGGGGCCTCTCCTACGAGCAGTACTTC.

This clonotype was seen only a few times. The V call is TRBV20-1, the J call TRBJ1-2; D not resolved. The CDR3 totals 13 residues. Trimming took 4 bases from V and 3 from J, leaving 12 bases between them. The V gene's germline CDR1 is DFQATT and CDR2 SNEGSKA (reference sequence). The CDR3 nucleotides read TGCAGTGCTATGGTCGGACCTGACTATGGCTACACCTTC. The encoded protein is CSAMVGPDYGYTF.

Note on this clonotype: At one end the junction does not follow the germline gene, possibly because of a read error. The gene calls are TRBV20-1 and TRBJ2-7; D may be TRBD1 or TRBD2 (5 bases each). CDR1 is DFQATT and CDR2 is SNEGSKA in the germline V gene (reference sequence). There are 15 residues in the CDR3. CDR3 sequence (DNA): TGCAGTACTAGGACGGGACGCCCGGCCATCTACGAGCAGTACTTC. Its protein product is CSTRTGRPAIYEQYF.

The table lists this clonotype with a few counts. The rearrangement links TRBV28 to TRBJ1-4; D gene unclear. The V end was cut by 5 bases, the J end by 4 bases, with 17 bases between. The CDR3 consists of 16 residues. CDR1 is MDHEN, CDR2 SYDVKM, per germline. The CDR3 protein is CASSPGPLRGNEKLFF. The CDR3 DNA sequence: TGTGCCAGCAGTCCAGGCCCTCTACGGGGTAATGAAAAACTGTTTTTT.

As to this clonotype: With a much larger clone just one base away, this may be a read error. V and J are TRBV11-2 and TRBJ2-5, with 9 bases fitting TRBD1. TRBJ2-7 matches the DNA end more closely, so the J call is doubtful. Looked up from germline, CDR1 is SGHAT and CDR2 is FQNNGV. The CDR3 is made up of 16 amino acids. In nucleotides, the CDR3 is TGTGCCAGCAGCCCCAGGCCGGGGACAGGGAGGTACGAGCAGTACTTC. It is translated as CASSPRPGTGRYEQYF.

This clonotype was counted at least ten times. The gene calls are TRBV12-3 or TRBV12-4 and TRBJ1-2; no clear D gene. Trimming pared 4 bases from V and 8 bases from J, leaving 11 bases between. The CDR3 sequence is 12 residues long. This CDR3 is CASSSPLWGYTF. The CDR3 nucleotides are TGTGCCAGCAGTTCCCCCCTGTGGGGCTACACCTTC.

This clonotype was counted at least ten times. V is TRBV15 and J is TRBJ2-7, with no clear D. The V end lost 5 bases, the J end lost 3 bases, and 11 bases lay between the germline ends. Germline assignment: CDR1 LNHNV and CDR2 YYDKDF (reference sequence). The CDR3 consists of 13 residues. DNA for the CDR3: TGTGCCACCAGCCATACCGTCCACTACGAGCAGTACTTC. This sequence encodes CATSHTVHYEQYF.

The chain recombines TRBV29-1 with TRBJ2-1, with D perhaps TRBD1 (5 bases). CDR1 and CDR2 (germline): SQVTM, ANQGSEA. V shed 1 base and J shed 7 bases, with 8 bases lying between them. This CDR3 spans 12 amino acids. The CDR3 bases are TGCAGCGTTGAAGTCAGGGATAATGAGCAGTTCTTC. Encoded protein: CSVEVRDNEQFF.

As regards this clonotype: Lacking the conserved final phenylalanine or tryptophan, this CDR3 likely reflects a read error. This chain connects TRBV9 to TRBJ2-3; 8 positions agree with TRBD2. The CDR3 has 14 residues. The trim removed 5 bases at V and 1 base at J, leaving 3 bases unmatched. The germline gives CDR1 SGDLS, CDR2 YYNGEE. In DNA form, the CDR3 reads TGTGCCAGCAGTCTTAGCGGGGGCACAGATACGCAGTATTGT. Protein product: CASSLSGGTDTQYC.

This clonotype occurred many times. The chain employs TRBV10-2 and TRBJ2-1, with D uncertain. The length of the CDR3 is 16 residues. The germline CDR1 and CDR2 sequences are WSHSY and SAAADI. The ends were cut back, 7 bases at V and 5 bases at J, with 21 bases in the middle. CDR3 DNA: TGCGCCAGCACCTCCCTCGGGCTAGTCATCCACAATGAGCAGTTCTTC. Amino acids: CASTSLGLVIHNEQFF.

This chain joins TRBV20-1 and TRBJ2-2; D may be TRBD2 (6 bases). CDR1 is DFQATT, CDR2 SNEGSKA, per germline (reference sequence). The V end lost 6 bases, the J end lost 4 bases, and 9 bases lay between the germline ends. The CDR3 contains 12 residues. The CDR3 here is CSARRGTGELFF. CDR3 sequence (DNA): TGCAGTGCGCGGAGGGGCACCGGGGAGCTGTTTTTT.

The V gene is TRBV3-1, the J gene TRBJ2-2; the D is unclear. V lost 0 bases, J lost 8 bases, and 13 bases lay in between. The CDR3 is 15 amino acids. Germline V gene sequence: CDR1 LGHDT, CDR2 YNNKEL (reference sequence). The CDR3 bases are TGTGCCAGCAGCCAAGAAGGACGGGCTTTTGGGGAGCTGTTTTTT. The encoded protein is CASSQEGRAFGELFF.

A single count supports this clonotype. This may stem from a read error, because a much larger clone lies one nucleotide away. The chain couples TRBV20-1 to TRBJ2-7, with 9 nucleotides matching TRBD1. This CDR3 has 15 residues. V lost 6 bases to trimming and J lost 7 bases; unmatched junction nucleotides: 16. Germline V lookup: CDR1 DFQATT, CDR2 SNEGSKA (reference sequence). CDR3 protein: CSAQFRDRVYNEQYF. Here the CDR3 DNA reads TGCAGTGCGCAGTTCCGGGACAGGGTGTACAATGAGCAGTACTTC.

V gene TRBV7-8 combines with J gene TRBJ2-2; D is ambiguous. V was trimmed by 8 bases and J by 7 bases, leaving 5 bases between them. The germline V gene has CDR1 SGHVS and CDR2 FQNEAQ. The CDR3 is 10 residues long. The CDR3 loop reads CASWGGELFF. The CDR3 DNA reads TGTGCCAGCTGGGGCGGGGAGCTGTTTTTT.